The clone carrying this T cell receptor beta chain was counted once. Its target is unknown. This sample stems from a study of CD8 T cells in ankylosing spondylitis. Study outcomes and limitations: There was reportedly significant enrichment of clones that were disease-linked in matched ankylosing spondylitis synovial fluid. Peripheral blood held disease-linked clones only at relatively low frequency, and these were CD8+. Among TCR beta sequences, a motif of eight highly homologous variants appeared characteristic of ankylosing spondylitis blood. Reactive arthritis synovial fluid and blood previously showed some of these motif variants.

As the method for making TCR beta libraries, quantitative 5'-RACE with molecular barcodes was used. TCRdb analysed the 5' RACE reads with MiXCR anew, one entry per CDR3 protein. The table records some 140,000 distinct CDR3 sequences, about a sixth of them present only once. This sequence originates from a male donor with ankylosing spondylitis. The sample consisted of blood, either unsorted or a sorted T cell fraction (not recorded which).

CDR3 region: CASSFSLAGAEQYF. Written as DNA, the CDR3 is TGTGCCAGCAGTTTTTCACTAGCGGGAGCCGAGCAGTACTTC. This sequence joins TRBV27 and TRBJ2-7; 11 bases fit TRBD2. V shed 3 bases, J shed 6 bases, and the junction held 4 bases outside the gene matches. CDR3 length: 14 amino acids. The V gene's germline CDR1 is MNHEY and CDR2 SMNVEV (reference sequence).